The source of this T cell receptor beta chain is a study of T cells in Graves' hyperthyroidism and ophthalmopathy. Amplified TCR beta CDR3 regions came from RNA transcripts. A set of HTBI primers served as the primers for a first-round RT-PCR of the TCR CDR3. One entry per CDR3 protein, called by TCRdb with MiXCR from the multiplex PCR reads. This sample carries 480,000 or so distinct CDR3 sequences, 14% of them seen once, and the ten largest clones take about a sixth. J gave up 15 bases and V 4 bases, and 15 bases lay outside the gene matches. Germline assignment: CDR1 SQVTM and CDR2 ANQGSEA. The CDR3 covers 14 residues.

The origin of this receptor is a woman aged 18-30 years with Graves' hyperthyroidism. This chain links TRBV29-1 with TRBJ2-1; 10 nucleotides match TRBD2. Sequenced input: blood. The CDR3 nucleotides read TGCAGCGTTGTCCCCCCTTGGACTAGCGGAATTCTGTTCTTC. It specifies CSVVPPWTSGILFF.